A selection of T cell receptor beta chains follows, all from one sample in a study of blood T cell repertoires in COVID-19. Using immunoSEQ multiplex PCR, the repertoire was profiled, and TCRdb retains in-frame clones only, with some absent. The sample lists approximately 150,000 clones, over 70% occurring once. Sample: PBMCs or T cells enriched from blood (not recorded which). These receptors were taken from a man aged 50-59 years in a cohort exposed to, infected with or recovered from COVID-19 (not recorded which). Each CDR3 is given with its conserved first and last residue. The D gene is left open where the match is weak. Some rows have no size entry. The others give once, few or many, or a class for an expanded clone.

size: .
J: TRBJ1-6
V: TRBV5-4
D: .
DNA: TGTGCCAGCAGCTTAAGGAGCTCCTATAATTCACCCCTCCACTTT
CDR3: CASSLRSSYNSPLHF

size: .
J: TRBJ1-4
V: TRBV11-2
D: .
DNA: TGTGCCAGCAGCTTAGCGGTCGGCGGCCTGACCCGGGAGGGTGAAAAACTGTTTTTT
CDR3: CASSLAVGGLTREGEKLFF

size: .
J: TRBJ1-1
V: TRBV7-2
D: .
DNA: TGTGCCAGCAGCTTCTTGACGGGGTCAGAAGCTTTCTTT
CDR3: CASSFLTGSEAFF

size: .
J: TRBJ1-2
V: TRBV10-3
D: .
DNA: TGTGCCATCAGTGAGGTGGCAGCTAACTATGGCTACACCTTC
CDR3: CAISEVAANYGYTF

size: .
J: TRBJ2-3
V: TRBV5-6
D: .
DNA: TGTGCCAGCAGCTTGTGGCTTAGCGCTACAGATACGCAGTATTTT
CDR3: CASSLWLSATDTQYF

size: .
J: TRBJ2-1
V: TRBV15
D: .
DNA: TGTGCCACCAGCAGTAGTGTCGGTGAGCAGTTCTTC
CDR3: CATSSSVGEQFF

size: once
J: TRBJ2-1
V: TRBV27
D: TRBD2
DNA: TGTGCCAGCAGTCCCGGGACTAGCGGGAGCAATGAGCAGTTCTTC
CDR3: CASSPGTSGSNEQFF

size: .
J: TRBJ1-1
V: TRBV9
D: .
DNA: TGTGCCAGCAGCCCCTCATTCAGGGTCGGCACTGAAGCTTTCTTT
CDR3: CASSPSFRVGTEAFF

size: .
J: TRBJ1-2
V: TRBV7-2
D: .
DNA: TGTGCCCAGCGGCCGACCTATGGCTACACCTTC
CDR3: CAQRPTYGYTF

size: .
J: TRBJ1-4
V: TRBV9
D: TRBD1
DNA: TGTGCCAGCAGCACCCGACAGGGGACTAATGAAAAACTGTTTTTT
CDR3: CASSTRQGTNEKLFF

size: .
J: TRBJ2-1
V: TRBV5-4
D: TRBD1
DNA: TGTGCCAGCAGCTTGCCGGGACAGGGAAGGTATGAGCAGTTCTTC
CDR3: CASSLPGQGRYEQFF

size: once
J: TRBJ1-6
V: TRBV12-3/TRBV12-4
D: .
DNA: TGTGCCAGCAGTTTTAATAATTCACCCCTCCACTTT
CDR3: CASSFNNSPLHF

size: .
J: TRBJ2-2
V: TRBV4-3
D: .
DNA: TGCGCCAGCAGCCAAGATAAAAGCTTCGCGAACACCGGGGAGCTGTTTTTT
CDR3: CASSQDKSFANTGELFF

size: .
J: TRBJ2-7
V: TRBV18
D: TRBD1
DNA: TGTGCCAGCTCACCACGGTTTTATCCAGGACAGGGGACCTACGAGCAGTACTTC
CDR3: CASSPRFYPGQGTYEQYF

size: many
J: TRBJ2-2
V: TRBV7-3
D: .
DNA: TGTGCCAGCAGCTTAAATCAGGACGGGGGCACCGGGGAGCTGTTTTTT
CDR3: CASSLNQDGGTGELFF

size: .
J: TRBJ1-2
V: TRBV15
D: .
DNA: TGTGCCACCAGCAGAGGACGGACAGCCAACTATGGCTACACCTTC
CDR3: CATSRGRTANYGYTF